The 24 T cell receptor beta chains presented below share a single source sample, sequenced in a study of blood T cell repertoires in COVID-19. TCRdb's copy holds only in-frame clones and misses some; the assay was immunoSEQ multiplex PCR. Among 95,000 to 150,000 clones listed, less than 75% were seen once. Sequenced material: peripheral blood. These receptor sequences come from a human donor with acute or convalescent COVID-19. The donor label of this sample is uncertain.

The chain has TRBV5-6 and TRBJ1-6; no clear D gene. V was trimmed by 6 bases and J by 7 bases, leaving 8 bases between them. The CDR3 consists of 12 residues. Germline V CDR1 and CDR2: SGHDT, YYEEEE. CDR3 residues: CASNLRNSPLHF. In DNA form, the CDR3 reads TGTGCCAGCAACCTGAGAAATTCACCCCTCCACTTT.

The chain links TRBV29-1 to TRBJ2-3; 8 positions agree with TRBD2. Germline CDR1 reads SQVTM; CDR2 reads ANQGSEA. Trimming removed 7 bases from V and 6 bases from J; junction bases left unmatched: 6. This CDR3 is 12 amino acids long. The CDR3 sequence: CSAKAGVDTQYF. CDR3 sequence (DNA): TGCAGCGCCAAAGCGGGGGTTGATACGCAGTATTTT.

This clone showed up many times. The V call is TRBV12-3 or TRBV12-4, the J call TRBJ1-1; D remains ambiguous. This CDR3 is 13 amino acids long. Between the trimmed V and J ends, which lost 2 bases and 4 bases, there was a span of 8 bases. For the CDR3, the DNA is TGTGCCAGCAGTTTATTCGGCGGCACTGAAGCTTTCTTT. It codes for CASSLFGGTEAFF.

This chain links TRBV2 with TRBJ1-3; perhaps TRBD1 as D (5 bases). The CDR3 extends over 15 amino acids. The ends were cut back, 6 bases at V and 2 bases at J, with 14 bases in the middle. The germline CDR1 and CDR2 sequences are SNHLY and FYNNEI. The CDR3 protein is CASRREAGTGNTIYF. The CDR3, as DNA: TGTGCCAGCAGAAGGGAGGCAGGGACTGGAAACACCATATATTTT.

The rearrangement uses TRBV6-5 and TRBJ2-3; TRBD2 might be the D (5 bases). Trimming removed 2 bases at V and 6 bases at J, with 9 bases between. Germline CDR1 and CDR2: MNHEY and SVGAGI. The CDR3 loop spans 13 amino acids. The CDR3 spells CASSYQAGDTQYF. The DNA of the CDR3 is TGTGCCAGCAGTTACCAGGCGGGTGATACGCAGTATTTT.

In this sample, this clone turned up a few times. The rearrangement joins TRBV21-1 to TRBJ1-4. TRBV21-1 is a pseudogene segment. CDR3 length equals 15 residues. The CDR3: CASSKGGRGREKLFF. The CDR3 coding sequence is TGTGCCAGCAGCAAAGGGGGGAGGGGAAGGGAAAAACTGTTTTTT.

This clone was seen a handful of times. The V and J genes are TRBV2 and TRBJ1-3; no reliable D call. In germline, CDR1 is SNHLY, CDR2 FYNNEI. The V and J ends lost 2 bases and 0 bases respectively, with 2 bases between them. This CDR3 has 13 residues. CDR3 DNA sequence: TGTGCCAGCAGTGAACACTCTGGAAACACCATATATTTT. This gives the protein CASSEHSGNTIYF.

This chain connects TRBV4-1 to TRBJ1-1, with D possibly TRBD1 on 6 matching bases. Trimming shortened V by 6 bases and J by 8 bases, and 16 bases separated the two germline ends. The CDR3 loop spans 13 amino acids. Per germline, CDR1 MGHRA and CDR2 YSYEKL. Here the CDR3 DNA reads TGCGCCAGCAGTCAGGACAGAACTGGGGAAGCTTTCTTT. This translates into CASSQDRTGEAFF.

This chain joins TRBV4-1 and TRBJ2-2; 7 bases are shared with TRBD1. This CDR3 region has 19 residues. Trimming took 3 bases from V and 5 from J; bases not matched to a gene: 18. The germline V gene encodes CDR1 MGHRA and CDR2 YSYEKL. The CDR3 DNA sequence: TGCGCCAGCAGCCACCCAAATACCCCGGGACAGAAGTTAACCGGGGAGCTGTTTTTT. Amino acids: CASSHPNTPGQKLTGELFF.

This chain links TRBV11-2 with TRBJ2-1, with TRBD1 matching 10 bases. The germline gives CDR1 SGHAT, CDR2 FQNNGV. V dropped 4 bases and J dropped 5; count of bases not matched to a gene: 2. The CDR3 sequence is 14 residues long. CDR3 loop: CASSSGQGNNEQFF. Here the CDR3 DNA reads TGTGCCAGCAGCTCGGGACAGGGGAACAATGAGCAGTTCTTC.

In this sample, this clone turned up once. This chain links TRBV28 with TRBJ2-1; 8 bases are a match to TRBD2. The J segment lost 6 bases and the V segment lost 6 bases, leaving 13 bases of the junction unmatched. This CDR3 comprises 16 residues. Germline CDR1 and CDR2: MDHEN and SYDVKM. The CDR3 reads CASSAPGGGRGNEQFF. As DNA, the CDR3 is TGTGCCAGCAGCGCCCCGGGCGGGGGGCGGGGCAATGAGCAGTTCTTC. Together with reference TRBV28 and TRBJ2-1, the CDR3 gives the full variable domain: DVKVTQSSRYLVKRTGEKVFLECVQDMDHENMFWYRQDPGLGLRLIYFSYDVKMKEKGDIPEGYSVSREKKERFSLILESASTNQTSMYLCASSAPGGGRGNEQFFGPGTRLTVL.

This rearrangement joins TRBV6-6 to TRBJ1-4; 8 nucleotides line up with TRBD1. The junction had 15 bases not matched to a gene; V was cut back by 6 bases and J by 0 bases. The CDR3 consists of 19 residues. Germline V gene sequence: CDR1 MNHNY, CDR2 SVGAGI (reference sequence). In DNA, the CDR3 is TGTGCCAGCAGCTTTCTCCAGGGGGCCCGAACTGCAACTAATGAAAAACTGTTTTTT. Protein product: CASSFLQGARTATNEKLFF.

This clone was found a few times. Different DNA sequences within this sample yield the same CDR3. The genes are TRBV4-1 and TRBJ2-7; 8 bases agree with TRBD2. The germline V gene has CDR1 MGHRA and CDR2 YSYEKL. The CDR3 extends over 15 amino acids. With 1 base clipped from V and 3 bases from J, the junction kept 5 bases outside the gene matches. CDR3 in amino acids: CASSQGRGGDYEQYV. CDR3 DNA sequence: TGCGCCAGCAGCCAAGGTCGGGGGGGGGACTACGAGCAGTACGTC.

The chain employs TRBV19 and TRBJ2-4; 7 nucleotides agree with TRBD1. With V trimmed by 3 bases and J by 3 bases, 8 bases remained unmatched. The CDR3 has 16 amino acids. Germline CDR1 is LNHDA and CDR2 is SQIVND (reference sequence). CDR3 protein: CASSITRSGGKNIQYF. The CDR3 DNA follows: TGTGCCAGTAGTATTACGCGGTCAGGGGGCAAAAACATTCAGTACTTC.

The CDR3 DNA reads as TGCGCCAGCAGCTTGGCCGGGGGAACGGGGCAAGAGACCCAGTACTTC. The encoded protein is CASSLAGGTGQETQYF. The rearrangement links TRBV5-1 to TRBJ2-5; D perhaps matches TRBD2 (6 bases). Germline CDR1 and CDR2: SGHRS and YFSETQ. This CDR3 has 16 amino acids. Trimming shortened V by 0 bases and J by 2 bases, and 14 bases separated the two germline ends.

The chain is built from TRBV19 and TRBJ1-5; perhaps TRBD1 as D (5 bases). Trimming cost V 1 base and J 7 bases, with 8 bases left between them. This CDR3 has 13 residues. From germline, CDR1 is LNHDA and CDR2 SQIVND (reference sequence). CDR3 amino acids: CASSIGGRQPQHF. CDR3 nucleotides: TGTGCCAGTAGTATAGGGGGCCGGCAGCCCCAGCATTTT. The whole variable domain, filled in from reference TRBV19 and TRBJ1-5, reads DGGITQSPKYLFRKEGQNVTLSCEQNLNHDAMYWYRQDPGQGLRLIYYSQIVNDFQKGDIAEGYSVSREKKESFPLTVTSAQKNPTAFYLCASSIGGRQPQHFGDGTRLSIL.

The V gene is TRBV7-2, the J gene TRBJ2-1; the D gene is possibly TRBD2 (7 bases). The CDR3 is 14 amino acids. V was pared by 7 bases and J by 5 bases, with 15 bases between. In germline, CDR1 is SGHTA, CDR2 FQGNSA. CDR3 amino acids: CASTRGGHNNEQFF. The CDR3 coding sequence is TGTGCCAGCACCCGCGGGGGCCATAACAATGAGCAGTTCTTC.

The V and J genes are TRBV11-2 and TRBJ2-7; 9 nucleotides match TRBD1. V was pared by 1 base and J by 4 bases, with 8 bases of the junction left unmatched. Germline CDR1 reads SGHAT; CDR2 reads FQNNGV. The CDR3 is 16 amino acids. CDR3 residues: CASSLALGTGRYEQYF. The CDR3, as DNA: TGTGCCAGCAGCTTAGCCCTCGGGACAGGGAGGTACGAGCAGTACTTC.

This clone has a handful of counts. CDR3 bases: TGCGCCAGCAGCCGCGTAGAGGATTCACCCCTCCACTTT. Translating it yields CASSRVEDSPLHF. The chain has TRBV5-1 and TRBJ1-6; D gene unclear. The CDR3 spans 13 residues. Germline V gene data show CDR1 as SGHRS and CDR2 as YFSETQ. V shed 4 bases and J shed 8 bases, with 10 bases lying between them.

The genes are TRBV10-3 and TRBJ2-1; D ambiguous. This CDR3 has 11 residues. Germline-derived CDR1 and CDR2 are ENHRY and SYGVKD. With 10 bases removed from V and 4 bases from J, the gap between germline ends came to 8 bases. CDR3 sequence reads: CATYQYNEQFF. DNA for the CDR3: TGTGCCACCTATCAATACAATGAGCAGTTCTTC.

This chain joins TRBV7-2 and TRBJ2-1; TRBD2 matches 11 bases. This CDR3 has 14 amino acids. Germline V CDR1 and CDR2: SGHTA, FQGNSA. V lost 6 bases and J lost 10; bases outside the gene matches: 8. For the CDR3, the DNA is TGTGCCAGCAGAAGTAGCGGGGGGGCTCGGGAGCAGTTCTTC. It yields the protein CASRSSGGAREQFF.

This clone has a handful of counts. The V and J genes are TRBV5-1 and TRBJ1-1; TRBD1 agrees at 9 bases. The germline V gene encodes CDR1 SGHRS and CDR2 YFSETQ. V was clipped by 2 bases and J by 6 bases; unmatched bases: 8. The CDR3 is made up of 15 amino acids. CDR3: CASSFLTGGFAEAFF. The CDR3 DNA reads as TGCGCCAGCAGCTTTCTGACAGGGGGTTTCGCTGAAGCTTTCTTT.

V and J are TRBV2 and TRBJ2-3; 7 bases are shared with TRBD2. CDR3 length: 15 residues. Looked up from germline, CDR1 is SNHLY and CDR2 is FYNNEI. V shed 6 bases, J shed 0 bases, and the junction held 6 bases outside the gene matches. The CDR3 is CASSLRGTSTDTQYF. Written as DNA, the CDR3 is TGTGCCAGCAGCTTGCGGGGGACTAGCACAGATACGCAGTATTTT.

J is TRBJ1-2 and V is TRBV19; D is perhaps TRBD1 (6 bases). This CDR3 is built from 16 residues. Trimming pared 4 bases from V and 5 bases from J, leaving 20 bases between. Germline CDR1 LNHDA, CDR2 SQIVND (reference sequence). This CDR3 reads CASSSAWSRGPYGYTF. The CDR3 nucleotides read TGTGCCAGTAGTAGTGCGTGGAGCAGGGGACCTTATGGCTACACCTTC.